This T cell receptor beta chain originates from a study of blood T cell repertoires in COVID-19. Per germline, CDR1 SGHTA and CDR2 FQGTGA. The V segment lost 2 bases and the J segment 4 bases; nucleotides outside the gene matches: 4. CDR3 size: 16 residues. TCRdb keeps only in-frame clones here, not all; method: immunoSEQ multiplex PCR. The data show about 270,000 clones, approximately 90% seen once. The V call is TRBV7-3, the J call TRBJ2-1; TRBD2 agrees at 11 bases. The sequence was collected from a woman between 45 and 60 years old who had recovered from COVID-19. Sequencing was performed on PBMCs or T cells enriched from blood (not recorded which). CDR3 DNA: TGTGCCAGCAGCTTATGGGGGACTAGCGGTTACAATGAGCAGTTCTTC. This gives the protein CASSLWGTSGYNEQFF.